The 25 T cell receptor beta chains presented below share a single source sample, sequenced in a study of CD8+ T cells in alopecia areata (dated by TCRdb to the late 2010s). To prepare the library, the immunoSEQ multiplex PCR assay was applied. RNA was extracted from all samples and reverse transcribed into cDNA as template for TCR sequencing. TCRdb obtained this table from immuneACCESS and retained in-frame rearrangements with V and J assigned. These tables miss some clones; where compared with another copy, unresolved V genes account for less than half of the shortfall, and the remainder is unexplained. Here the sample has a few thousand clones; approximately 68% occur a single time. In total, the top ten clones hold about a tenth of the sample. The specimen was skin. The receptors were sampled from a human donor in good health.

Only one count was recorded for this clone. The V gene is TRBV10-3, the J gene TRBJ2-6, with D perhaps matching TRBD1 (6 bases). Trimming stripped 5 bases from V and 5 bases from J, with 13 bases between. Per the germline V gene, CDR1 is ENHRY and CDR2 is SYGVKD. CDR3 length equals 15 residues. The CDR3 coding sequence is TGTGCCATCAGTACAGGGCTCTGTCGGGCCAACGTCCTGACTTTC. It encodes CAISTGLCRANVLTF.

This clone was found a few times. CDR3 bases: TGTGCCAGCAGCCTATTCACCACGGGGAACACTGAAGCTTTCTTT. This translates into CASSLFTTGNTEAFF. The V and J genes are TRBV7-2 and TRBJ1-1; D gene ambiguous. The germline CDR1 and CDR2 sequences are SGHTA and FQGNSA. CDR3 length equals 15 residues. V shed 5 bases and J shed 1 base, with 14 bases lying between them.

The gene calls are TRBV25-1 and TRBJ1-1; 8 bases agree with TRBD1. V was pared by 3 bases and J by 4 bases, with 4 bases of the junction left unmatched. CDR1 is MGHDK and CDR2 is SYGVNS in the germline V gene. This CDR3 spans 14 amino acids. The CDR3: CASSDGQGITEAFF. DNA for the CDR3: TGTGCCAGCAGTGACGGACAGGGTATCACTGAAGCTTTCTTT.

This clone was counted between two and nine times. The chain recombines TRBV15 with TRBJ2-4; 13 positions agree with TRBD2. V gave up 4 bases and J gave up 0 bases; unmatched junction bases: 3. The germline V gene has CDR1 LNHNV and CDR2 YYDKDF (reference sequence). The CDR3 totals 17 residues. The CDR3 sequence: CATSTGLAGIAKNIQYF. The DNA for the CDR3 is TGTGCCACCAGCACGGGACTAGCGGGGATAGCCAAAAACATTCAGTACTTC.

The V gene is TRBV7-8, the J gene TRBJ2-3; 8 bases agree with TRBD2. CDR1 SGHVS and CDR2 FQNEAQ come from the germline V gene. The CDR3 contains 15 residues. The V segment lost 5 bases and the J segment 4 bases; nucleotides outside the gene matches: 8. CDR3 residues: CASSTHSGVSDTQYF. CDR3 nucleotide sequence: TGTGCCAGCAGCACACATAGCGGGGTCTCAGATACGCAGTATTTT.

V is TRBV28 and J is TRBJ2-7, with D perhaps matching TRBD1 or TRBD2 (7 bases each). Trimming removed 7 bases from V and 3 bases from J, with 19 bases in between. Germline V lookup: CDR1 MDHEN, CDR2 SYDVKM. The CDR3 is 15 amino acids. The CDR3 loop reads CASNTARGGDYEQYF. CDR3 nucleotides: TGTGCCAGCAACACCGCCAGGGGGGGGGACTACGAGCAGTACTTC.

DNA of the CDR3: TGTGCCAGCAGTAGACCCCGGATCATGTGGGGCAATGAGCAGTTCTTC. Translation gives CASSRPRIMWGNEQFF. This chain connects TRBV25-1 to TRBJ2-1; no definite D call. Trimming took off 5 bases at V and 6 bases at J, with 20 bases between the two ends. CDR1 and CDR2 (germline): MGHDK, SYGVNS. The CDR3 extends over 16 amino acids.

This chain uses TRBV19 with TRBJ1-2; D is uncertain. Trimming shortened V by 2 bases and J by 7 bases, and 11 bases separated the two germline ends. The CDR3 is made up of 13 amino acids. Germline V gene data show CDR1 as LNHDA and CDR2 as SQIVND (reference sequence). The chain's CDR3 is CASSISGPGGYTF. CDR3 DNA: TGTGCCAGTAGTATAAGCGGGCCAGGTGGCTACACCTTC.

This rearrangement joins TRBV28 to TRBJ2-5, with 10 bases matching TRBD1. The germline V gene encodes CDR1 MDHEN and CDR2 SYDVKM. V trimming: 2 bases; J trimming: 5 bases; junction bases outside the gene matches: 5. The CDR3 sequence is 15 residues long. The CDR3, as DNA: TGTGCCAGCAGTTTAGACAGGGGGCGCCTGGAGACCCAGTACTTC. Its translation: CASSLDRGRLETQYF.

V is TRBV19 and J is TRBJ2-1, with D possibly TRBD2 on 5 matching bases. The V gene's germline CDR1 is LNHDA and CDR2 SQIVND (reference sequence). V lost 7 bases to trimming and J lost 13 bases, with 14 bases between them. The CDR3 consists of 11 residues. CDR3 coding DNA: TGTGCCAGTACTGAGGGCCGCAGACAGTTCTTC. It encodes CASTEGRRQFF.

This chain joins TRBV18 and TRBJ2-7; D remains unclear. Germline CDR1 is KGHSH and CDR2 is LQKENI. The CDR3 loop spans 14 amino acids. With 2 bases removed from V and 0 bases from J, the gap between germline ends came to 8 bases. The CDR3 coding sequence is TGTGCCAGCTCACCATCCAGGAGCTCCTACGAGCAGTACTTC. Translated: CASSPSRSSYEQYF.

The chain is built from TRBV20-1 and TRBJ2-7; 9 nucleotides align to TRBD1. The CDR3 totals 11 residues. Germline loops: CDR1 DFQATT, CDR2 SNEGSKA (reference sequence). The CDR3 spells CRMDRGYEQYF. The CDR3 nucleotides are TGCAGAATGGACAGGGGATACGAGCAGTACTTC.

This chain connects TRBV5-4 to TRBJ1-1; 8 bases match TRBD1. The CDR3 runs 19 residues. The germline CDR1 and CDR2 sequences are SGHNT and YYREEE (reference sequence). The V and J ends lost 3 bases and 0 bases, in that order; junction bases with no gene match: 16. CDR3 sequence reads: CASSSEGAGGLGVNTEAFF. The CDR3 DNA reads as TGTGCCAGCAGCTCCGAGGGGGCAGGGGGCCTTGGGGTGAACACTGAAGCTTTCTTT. Together with reference TRBV5-4 and TRBJ1-1, the CDR3 gives the full variable domain: ETGVTQSPTHLIKTRGQQVTLRCSSQSGHNTVSWYQQALGQGPQFIFQYYREEENGRGNFPPRFSGLQFPNYSSELNVNALELDDSALYLCASSSEGAGGLGVNTEAFFGQGTRLTVV.

As to this clone: This sample also contains other DNA sequences that code for the same CDR3. This chain uses TRBV18 with TRBJ2-2; 9 bases match TRBD1. Germline CDR1 is KGHSH and CDR2 is LQKENI. With V trimmed by 3 bases and J by 1 base, 3 bases remained unmatched. The CDR3 is 16 amino acids. The CDR3 DNA is TGTGCCAGCTCACCCCCGACAGGGGGGAACACCGGGGAGCTGTTTTTT. Translated: CASSPPTGGNTGELFF.

CDR3 nucleotide sequence: TGTGCCAGCATCCTGCGGGGGGATGAAAAACTGTTTTTT. Its translation is CASILRGDEKLFF. The chain combines TRBV13 with TRBJ1-4; D possibly corresponds to TRBD1 (5 bases). V lost 7 bases and J lost 6, with 12 bases in between. Germline CDR1 PRHDT, CDR2 FYEKMQ (reference sequence). CDR3 length: 13 amino acids.

This clone has more than one count but fewer than ten. The J gene is TRBJ2-3, the V gene TRBV7-2, with D maybe TRBD1 (6 bases). CDR1 is SGHTA, CDR2 FQGNSA, per germline. Trimming shortened V by 6 bases and J by 11 bases, and 15 bases separated the two germline ends. CDR3 size: 12 residues. The CDR3 DNA follows: TGTGCCAGCAGACGAGCGCCAGGGGAGCAGTATTTT. Its translation is CASRRAPGEQYF.

As for this clone: Other DNA variants within this sample encode the same CDR3. J is TRBJ2-5 and V is TRBV7-2; no clear D. V shed 0 bases and J shed 2 bases, with 16 bases lying between them. Germline V gene lookup returns CDR1 SGHTA and CDR2 FQGNSA. This CDR3 contains 17 residues. This CDR3 reads CASSLAPSLLKQETQYF. Here the CDR3 DNA reads TGTGCCAGCAGCTTAGCTCCTAGTCTCCTGAAACAAGAGACCCAGTACTTC.

This clone was seen only once. This chain joins TRBV6-5 and TRBJ1-3, with 7 bases lining up with TRBD1. V trimming: 0 bases; J trimming: 2 bases; junction bases outside the gene matches: 4. The germline V gene has CDR1 MNHEY and CDR2 SVGAGI. The CDR3 runs 16 residues. The CDR3 DNA reads as TGTGCCAGCAGTTACTCCACTACAGGGGCTGGAAACACCATATATTTT. Residues: CASSYSTTGAGNTIYF.

This chain uses TRBV29-1 with TRBJ2-2, with 7 bases aligning to TRBD2. Germline V CDR1 and CDR2: SQVTM, ANQGSEA. Trimming at V came to 5 bases and at J to 5 bases, leaving 8 bases not matched to a gene. There are 14 residues in the CDR3. CDR3 amino acids: CSVSRGVGTGELFF. CDR3 in DNA: TGCAGCGTTTCCCGGGGGGTCGGAACCGGGGAGCTGTTTTTT.

The genes are TRBV29-1 and TRBJ2-3, with TRBD2 matching over 7 bases. Germline V gives CDR1 SQVTM, CDR2 ANQGSEA. CDR3 length: 14 amino acids. With 7 bases clipped from V and 1 base from J, the junction kept 8 bases outside the gene matches. CDR3: CSASGTAGTDTQYF. The CDR3 DNA is TGCAGCGCAAGCGGGACCGCCGGCACAGATACGCAGTATTTT.

This chain uses TRBV7-9 with TRBJ2-5; D remains unclear. The CDR3 consists of 13 residues. CDR1 SEHNR and CDR2 FQNEAQ come from the germline V gene (reference sequence). Deletions cut 4 bases from V and 2 bases from J, with 8 bases between. CDR3: CASSSARQETQYF. In DNA, the CDR3 is TGTGCCAGCAGCTCGGCCAGACAAGAGACCCAGTACTTC.

The V call is TRBV28, the J call TRBJ1-2; D uncertain. Germline V gene sequence: CDR1 MDHEN, CDR2 SYDVKM. V was trimmed by 2 bases and J by 7 bases, leaving 8 bases between them. The CDR3 runs 12 residues. DNA of the CDR3: TGTGCCAGCAGTTTAGCCGGGTTTGGCTACACCTTC. As protein: CASSLAGFGYTF.

CDR3 coding DNA: TGTGCCACCAGCAGAGATCACAGACGAAACTACAATGAGCAGTTCTTC. As protein: CATSRDHRRNYNEQFF. The rearrangement links TRBV15 to TRBJ2-1, with D uncertain. Germline V gene lookup returns CDR1 LNHNV and CDR2 YYDKDF (reference sequence). Trimming took 0 bases from V and 3 from J, leaving 12 bases between them. The length of the CDR3 is 16 residues.

V gene TRBV7-9 combines with J gene TRBJ1-4; D is unresolved. This CDR3 spans 15 amino acids. V was cut by 0 bases and J by 7 bases, with 12 bases left in between. Germline V gene sequence: CDR1 SEHNR, CDR2 FQNEAQ (reference sequence). The CDR3 nucleotides are TGTGCCAGCAGCTTAGCGTGGCCGGTTGGTGAAAAACTGTTTTTT. It specifies CASSLAWPVGEKLFF.

The chain recombines TRBV7-2 with TRBJ1-1; D gene ambiguous. The CDR3 contains 13 residues. The germline gives CDR1 SGHTA, CDR2 FQGNSA. V was cut by 5 bases and J by 1 base, with 8 bases left in between. The DNA for the CDR3 is TGTGCCAGCAGCCACGCGGGGAACACTGAAGCTTTCTTT. Residues: CASSHAGNTEAFF.